This T cell receptor (beta chain) was found in a study of blood T cells in healthy people across ages. The use of a sample-barcoded 5' primer and a J-beta primer mix characterized a second PCR of 7 to 11 cycles. A tag from a template-switch adaptor with 12 random nucleotides marked each cDNA molecule. Each CDR3 protein is one row after TCRdb ran MiXCR on the 5' RACE reads. The table records more than 800,000 distinct CDR3 sequences, 29% of them present only once. V gave up 3 bases and J gave up 4 bases, with 14 bases separating them. The CDR3 has 15 amino acids. Germline CDR1 and CDR2: MNHEY and SMNVEV (reference sequence). This clonotype was seen repeatedly, ten times or more.

Material for sequencing was blood. This clonotype was obtained from a woman over 75 in good health. The rearrangement uses TRBV27 and TRBJ2-3; TRBD1 or TRBD2 may be the D gene (6 bases each). For the CDR3, the DNA is TGTGCCAGCAGTTTTAGGGGGGCCCATCCAGATACGCAGTATTTT. Translating gives CASSFRGAHPDTQYF.